These T cell receptor beta chains were read from a single sample in a study of cytomegalovirus exposure and HLA in healthy donors. Sequencing was performed with immunoSEQ multiplex PCR; in TCRdb, only in-frame clones are kept and a portion is missing. The sample lists 100,000 to 150,000 clones, over 70% seen once, with 1.1% to 1.5% in the top ten. The source material was PBMCs. These TCRs come from a woman between 40 and 50 years old in good health and CMV-seronegative. CDR3s include the opening cysteine and the closing phenylalanine or tryptophan. D genes are given only for firm matches. A clone size is listed for some rows: how often the clone was seen (once, few, many), or a class if it is expanded.

j_call	d_call	clone_size	cdr3_length	v_call	cdr3_aa	cdr3_nt
TRBJ2-2	TRBD1	-	15	TRBV27	CASSLDRGRTGELFF	TGTGCCAGCAGTCTGGACAGGGGGCGAACCGGGGAGCTGTTTTTT
TRBJ1-1	-	few	14	TRBV7-2	CASSPRRGNTEAFF	TGTGCCAGCAGCCCGCGCAGGGGGAACACTGAAGCTTTCTTT
TRBJ1-1	TRBD1	-	13	TRBV11-2	CASSPGTGLGAFF	TGTGCCAGCAGCCCCGGGACAGGGTTAGGAGCTTTCTTT
TRBJ2-7	TRBD2	-	15	TRBV10-3	CAIRPGLAAPHEQYF	TGTGCCATCAGGCCGGGACTAGCGGCCCCCCACGAGCAGTACTTC
TRBJ2-7	-	once	21	TRBV15	CATSKRRDAQGLYGGSYEQYF	TGTGCCACCAGCAAAAGAAGGGACGCCCAGGGACTCTATGGGGGCTCCTACGAGCAGTACTTC
TRBJ1-2	-	-	12	TRBV2	CASRPNSYGYTF	TGTGCCAGCAGACCAAACAGCTATGGCTACACCTTC
TRBJ2-1	TRBD2	-	15	TRBV6-5	CASSYSGLAGSEQFF	TGTGCCAGCAGTTACTCGGGACTAGCGGGGAGTGAGCAGTTCTTC
TRBJ1-3	-	-	14	TRBV19	CASSIRGSGNTIYF	TGTGCCAGTAGTATTCGGGGCTCTGGAAACACCATATATTTT
TRBJ1-5	-	-	19	TRBV21-1	CASSDITGTGDRGNQPQHF	TGTGCCAGCAGCGACATTACCGGGACAGGGGATCGTGGCAATCAGCCCCAGCATTTT
TRBJ1-1	TRBD1	-	16	TRBV7-8	CASSLGLETGGGEAFF	TGTGCCAGCAGCTTAGGGCTAGAGACAGGGGGCGGTGAAGCTTTCTTT
TRBJ2-1	-	-	13	TRBV4-2	CASSQGRGGEQFF	TGTGCCAGCAGCCAAGGGCGGGGTGGTGAGCAGTTCTTC
TRBJ1-2	TRBD1	-	15	TRBV29-1	CSVVTGTGSLYGYTF	TGCAGCGTTGTAACCGGGACAGGGAGTCTCTATGGCTACACCTTC
TRBJ1-1	-	-	13	TRBV5-6	CASSLGAGTEAFF	TGTGCCAGCAGCTTGGGGGCAGGTACTGAAGCTTTCTTT